This T cell receptor beta chain was identified during a study of early T cells in non-severe SARS-CoV-2 infection. Study as a whole: Alpha and beta chains were unpaired, from unsorted whole-blood bulk RNA.

Study-wide points: Matching results from VDJdb favored anti-spike CD8 responses, leaving private and CD4 specificities undetected.

The germline CDR1 and CDR2 sequences are SGDLS and YYNGEE. Trimming shortened V by 4 bases and J by 2 bases, and 13 bases separated the two germline ends. The CDR3 is made up of 14 amino acids. The table lists this clonotype with many counts. The antigen remains undetermined. Unique molecular identifiers tagged individual cDNA molecules. TCRdb re-called the 5' RACE reads with MiXCR, one entry per CDR3 protein. The data show tens of thousands of distinct CDR3 sequences, 3.5% to 5% seen once. The source material was whole blood. The sequence was collected from an adult who was a healthcare worker with PCR-confirmed SARS-CoV-2 infection or an uninfected control (not recorded which). The chain couples TRBV9 to TRBJ2-7, with D possibly TRBD2 on 6 matching bases. The CDR3 sequence is CASSPFGLPYEQYF. The CDR3 DNA reads as TGTGCCAGCAGCCCATTCGGACTACCCTACGAGCAGTACTTC.